This T cell receptor (beta chain) appears in the sequencing data of a study of shared clonotypes between healthy human individuals. Germline CDR1 reads SGHNT; CDR2 reads YYREEE (reference sequence). Losses at the gene ends were 4 bases for V and 4 bases for J; bases not matched to a gene: 13. The CDR3 has 19 residues. Donors were healthy HIV-negative adults without recently reported acute infections or vaccinations. Nashville, Tennessee was home to all donors, each a Caucasian adult. Generated by immunoSEQ multiplex PCR, the TCRdb table keeps only in-frame clones and is missing some. The sample lists about 680,000 clones, about three quarters occurring once. This clone was found many times.

The sequenced sample consisted of memory CD4+ T cells sorted from blood. Subset defined: CD45RA-negative fraction. V is TRBV5-4 and J is TRBJ2-6; TRBD1 matches 11 bases. This TCR derives from a woman younger than 45 in good health. CDR3 loop: CASSPPFRDRGAGANVLTF. CDR3 DNA sequence: TGTGCCAGCAGCCCCCCATTCCGGGACAGGGGGGCAGGGGCCAACGTCCTGACTTTC.